This T cell receptor beta chain derives from a study of blood T cell repertoires in COVID-19. Method: immunoSEQ multiplex PCR; TCRdb's copy keeps in-frame clones and lacks some. The sample lists 89,000 or so clones, around 82% occurring once. There are 14 residues in the CDR3. CDR1 and CDR2 (germline): LNHDA, SQIVND (reference sequence). V shed 4 bases and J 1 base; nucleotides not matched to a gene: 3. The TCR comes from a human donor in a cohort sampled during active COVID-19. Sequenced: peripheral blood. The V call is TRBV19, the J call TRBJ2-7; 8 bases match TRBD1. The CDR3 DNA reads TGTGCCAGTAGTACGGGACAGGTATCCTACGAGCAGTACTTC. Translating it yields CASSTGQVSYEQYF.